Below, 16 T cell receptor beta chains from the same sample are listed, as sequenced in a study of T cells after posttransplantation cyclophosphamide. Clones were sequenced by immunoSEQ multiplex PCR, and TCRdb holds only the in-frame ones, with some missing. The repertoire consists of 9,500 to 12,000 clones, none detected only once. A marrow graft followed busulfan-fludarabine conditioning, with cyclophosphamide on days +3 and +4. The sample consisted of PBMCs, taken after allogeneic stem cell transplant with posttransplant cyclophosphamide. All receptors derive from a female patient in her thirties or forties who received an allogeneic stem cell transplant from a related donor, was CMV-positive, and had no GVHD. Some T cells may trace back to the graft donor.

This clone was picked up many times. The chain is built from TRBV10-3 and TRBJ2-7; TRBD1 might be the D (6 bases). Looked up from germline, CDR1 is ENHRY and CDR2 is SYGVKD. V was cut by 8 bases and J by 3 bases, with 11 bases left in between. The CDR3 runs 12 residues. CDR3 in DNA: TGTGCCATCGGAGGACAGAGCTACGAGCAGTACTTC. It yields the protein CAIGGQSYEQYF.

The V call is TRBV5-1, the J call TRBJ2-3; tentatively, D is TRBD2 (7 bases). This CDR3 region has 14 residues. Deletions cut 6 bases from V and 4 bases from J, with 15 bases between. The germline V gene has CDR1 SGHRS and CDR2 YFSETQ. This CDR3 is CASKEGGNADTQYF. For the CDR3, the DNA is TGCGCCAGCAAGGAGGGGGGGAACGCAGATACGCAGTATTTT. The full variable domain, its missing parts supplied by reference TRBV5-1 and TRBJ2-3, is KAGVTQTPRYLIKTRGQQVTLSCSPISGHRSVSWYQQTPGQGLQFLFEYFSETQRNKGNFPGRFSGRQFSNSRSEMNVSTLELGDSALYLCASKEGGNADTQYFGPGTRLTVL.

This clone has more than one count but fewer than ten. It may be a read error: a sequence one base away is much more abundant. The sample contains more than one DNA sequence encoding this CDR3. J is TRBJ2-7 and V is TRBV9; 9 positions match TRBD1. The ends lost 8 bases at V and 2 bases at J; junction bases unmatched: 11. The CDR3 consists of 15 residues. CDR1 and CDR2 (germline): SGDLS, YYNGEE. The CDR3, as DNA: TGTGCCAGTATTTTCGGACAGGGGACGGCCTACGAGCAGTACTTC. Its protein product is CASIFGQGTAYEQYF. Looking up the rest from reference TRBV9 and TRBJ2-7 gives the full variable domain: DSGVTQTPKHLITATGQRVTLRCSPRSGDLSVYWYQQSLDQGLQFLIQYYNGEERAKGNILERFSAQQFPDLHSELNLSSLELGDSALYFCASIFGQGTAYEQYFGPGTRLTVT.

Ten or more counts support this clone. The chain joins TRBV2 to TRBJ2-7, with D hard to call. Between the trimmed V and J ends, which lost 5 bases and 0 bases, there was a span of 11 bases. The CDR3 loop spans 14 amino acids. The germline gives CDR1 SNHLY, CDR2 FYNNEI. In DNA, the CDR3 is TGTGCCAGCAGTCCGACACCGAGCTCCTACGAGCAGTACTTC. Protein sequence: CASSPTPSSYEQYF. Based on the CDR3 plus reference TRBV2 and TRBJ2-7, the full variable domain is EPEVTQTPSHQVTQMGQEVILRCVPISNHLYFYWYRQILGQKVEFLVSFYNNEISEKSEIFDDQFSVERPDGSNFTLKIRSTKLEDSAMYFCASSPTPSSYEQYFGPGTRLTVT.

This clone was counted ten times or more. The chain uses TRBV15 and TRBJ2-1; 7 positions agree with TRBD1. Germline lookup yields CDR1 LNHNV and CDR2 YYDKDF (reference sequence). Trimming cost V 1 base and J 8 bases; bases outside gene matches: 2. The CDR3 covers 13 residues. The CDR3 nucleotides read TGTGCCACCAGCAGAGGAGGGGGCGATGAGCAGTTCTTC. It translates to CATSRGGGDEQFF.

This clone was found many times. The chain uses TRBV5-1 and TRBJ2-7, with 11 bases fitting TRBD2. There are 15 residues in the CDR3. V gave up 4 bases and J gave up 1 base; unmatched junction bases: 4. Germline V lookup: CDR1 SGHRS, CDR2 YFSETQ. This chain's CDR3 is CASSLVAGGSYEQYF. For the CDR3, the DNA is TGCGCCAGCAGCCTAGTAGCGGGGGGGTCCTACGAGCAGTACTTC.

This clone was counted at least ten times. The V call is TRBV2, the J call TRBJ1-6; D is unclear. CDR1 SNHLY and CDR2 FYNNEI come from the germline V gene. This CDR3 region has 13 residues. The germline V and J ends were trimmed by 3 bases and 10 bases, with 10 bases remaining between them. CDR3 loop: CASSEGRGSPLHF. The CDR3 nucleotides read TGTGCCAGCAGTGAGGGCCGTGGGTCACCCCTCCACTTT.

In this sample, this clone turned up many times. The chain uses TRBV23-1 and TRBJ2-1; 9 bases are a match to TRBD2. TRBV23-1 belongs to the ORF category, with a function that is uncertain. V gave up 4 bases and J gave up 4 bases; unmatched junction bases: 11. The CDR3 has 17 amino acids. The CDR3 DNA follows: TGCGCCAGCAGTCCCCGGACTAGCGTAACCCGTTACAATGAGCAGTTCTTC. Translating gives CASSPRTSVTRYNEQFF.

In this sample, this clone turned up many times. The chain recombines TRBV5-5 with TRBJ1-1, with a tentative D call TRBD1 (5 bases). Trimming removed 1 base at V and 2 bases at J, with 12 bases between. The germline V gene encodes CDR1 SGHKS and CDR2 YYEKEE (reference sequence). The CDR3 has 15 amino acids. The CDR3 loop reads CASSLLATVNTEAFF. Written as DNA, the CDR3 is TGTGCCAGCAGCTTGCTTGCGACAGTAAACACTGAAGCTTTCTTT.

The table lists this clone with many counts. The chain uses TRBV18 and TRBJ2-7, with 9 bases lining up with TRBD1. The CDR3 is made up of 14 amino acids. Per germline, CDR1 KGHSH and CDR2 LQKENI. Trimming cost V 3 bases and J 2 bases; bases outside gene matches: 2. The CDR3 DNA reads as TGTGCCAGCTCACCGGGACAGGGACCCTACGAGCAGTACTTC. This sequence encodes CASSPGQGPYEQYF.

In this sample, this clone turned up many times. This CDR3 is CAGGANTEAFF. CDR3 DNA: TGTGCCGGCGGGGCGAACACTGAAGCTTTCTTT. This chain joins TRBV7-9 and TRBJ1-1; possible D gene TRBD1, 5 bases. V was pared by 11 bases and J by 1 base, with 8 bases between. The length of the CDR3 is 11 residues. Germline V lookup: CDR1 SEHNR, CDR2 FQNEAQ (reference sequence). Filled out from reference TRBV7-9 and TRBJ1-1, the complete variable domain reads DTGVSQNPRHKITKRGQNVTFRCDPISEHNRLYWYRQTLGQGPEFLTYFQNEAQLEKSRLLSDRFSAERPKGSFSTLEIQRTEQGDSAMYLCAGGANTEAFFGQGTRLTVV.

Many counts were recorded for this clone. This chain uses TRBV28 with TRBJ2-7; D might be TRBD2 (5 bases). CDR3 length equals 13 residues. The germline gives CDR1 MDHEN, CDR2 SYDVKM. V was shortened by 1 base and J by 7 bases, with 11 bases between the two germline ends. This chain's CDR3 is CASSLLPAGEQYF. In DNA form, the CDR3 reads TGTGCCAGCAGTTTATTGCCCGCGGGTGAGCAGTACTTC.

At least ten counts were recorded for this clone. CDR3 amino acids: CASRGQQETQYF. Written as DNA, the CDR3 is TGTGCCAGCAGGGGACAACAAGAGACCCAGTACTTC. This chain connects TRBV2 to TRBJ2-5; tentative D call: TRBD1 (6 bases). This CDR3 is 12 amino acids long. Germline values: CDR1 SNHLY, CDR2 FYNNEI. The V end was cut by 6 bases, the J end by 2 bases, with 7 bases between.

This clone was seen more than once but under ten times. This chain links TRBV12-3 or TRBV12-4 with TRBJ2-3; TRBD1 is a possible D gene (5 bases). The CDR3 has 13 residues. With 5 bases removed from V and 5 bases from J, the gap between germline ends came to 11 bases. CDR3 sequence (DNA): TGTGCCAGCAGTCCAAGCAGGGTAGATACGCAGTATTTT. Its translation is CASSPSRVDTQYF.

This clone was seen repeatedly, ten times or more. This rearrangement joins TRBV10-2 to TRBJ2-1; 9 bases fit TRBD2. V gave up 6 bases and J gave up 4 bases; unmatched junction bases: 13. Germline assignment: CDR1 WSHSY and CDR2 SAAADI. The CDR3 spans 17 residues. CDR3: CASRRAGLAPPYNEQFF. DNA of the CDR3: TGCGCCAGCAGGAGAGCGGGACTAGCCCCCCCTTACAATGAGCAGTTCTTC.

This clone was observed many times. The J gene is TRBJ1-2, the V gene TRBV6-2 or TRBV6-3; 10 bases match TRBD1. Germline V gene sequence: CDR1 MNHEY, CDR2 SVGEGT. The CDR3 loop spans 15 amino acids. J lost 7 bases, V lost 3 bases, and 8 bases had no gene match. This CDR3 is CASSYGRQGAFGYTF. The DNA of the CDR3 is TGTGCCAGCAGTTATGGAAGACAGGGGGCGTTTGGCTACACCTTC.